This T cell receptor (beta chain) was observed in a study of post-analysis software for immune sequencing data. Study background: Relapsing-remitting, secondary progressive and progressive-relapsing multiple sclerosis were all included among the disease courses.

There are 23 residues in the CDR3. Germline-derived CDR1 and CDR2 are SGHVS and FQNEAQ. V dropped 1 base and J dropped 3; count of bases not matched to a gene: 25. Turning to this clonotype: Its antigen is unidentified.

Study outcomes and limitations: Patients had higher frequencies than controls of about 5 TRBV segments, including TRBV5-6, TRBV5-1 and TRBV20-1. F measure showed strong co-clustering of same-batch samples. Significantly lower normalized Chao1 diversity was found in patients with multiple sclerosis relative to controls.

TCR beta cDNA libraries included unique molecular identifiers. TCRdb ran MiXCR on the PCR reads and lists one entry per CDR3 protein. Here the sample spans 450,000 or so distinct CDR3 sequences, roughly 46% being singletons. This clonotype was sampled from a girl under 18 with multiple sclerosis. Sequencing input: blood. V gene TRBV7-8 combines with J gene TRBJ2-1, with TRBD2 matching 9 bases. CDR3 sequence: CASSLGGSPFLGGRASYYNEQFF. The DNA for the CDR3 is TGTGCCAGCAGCTTAGGGGGGTCACCTTTCCTAGGCGGGAGGGCCTCTTACTACAATGAGCAGTTCTTC.